This T cell receptor beta chain was sequenced for a study of CD4+ T cells in melanoma. Germline CDR1 reads MNHNS; CDR2 reads SASEGT. The CDR3 contains 12 residues. Some clones are missing from TCRdb's copy, which holds only in-frame ones; the method was immunoSEQ multiplex PCR. The sample includes some 16,000 clones, less than 85% of them seen just once. To note about this clone: One junction end disagrees with the germline gene, perhaps due to a read error.

The sample comprised cells from a culture (not recorded whether cultured in vitro). This sequence originates from a human donor with melanoma. The chain carries TRBV6-1 and TRBJ2-7, with TRBD2 as a possible D gene (6 bases). CDR3 sequence: CASSVMLEGLTF. The CDR3 nucleotides read TGTGCCAGCAGTGTCATGTTGGAGGGTTTGACCTTC.